Listed here are 22 T cell receptor beta chains from one sample, sequenced in a study of control samples from healthy donors and cancer patients. Measured with immunoSEQ multiplex PCR; TCRdb has only the in-frame clones, and not every one. The profile shows around 85,000 clones, about 93% of them singletons. The sequenced material came from blood. All receptors come from a woman aged 18-30 years in good health.

The J gene is TRBJ1-1, the V gene TRBV27; D unresolved. The CDR3 is made up of 12 amino acids. Trimming shortened V by 7 bases and J by 0 bases, and 6 bases separated the two germline ends. Germline V CDR1 and CDR2: MNHEY, SMNVEV (reference sequence). Here the CDR3 DNA reads TGTGCCAGCATAGGGCTGAACACTGAAGCTTTCTTT. This gives the protein CASIGLNTEAFF.

V usage is TRBV19 and J usage is TRBJ1-2; 8 bases agree with TRBD1. The CDR3 runs to 13 residues. Germline loops: CDR1 LNHDA, CDR2 SQIVND (reference sequence). V was clipped by 8 bases and J by 6 bases; unmatched bases: 8. CDR3 region: CASGQGAINGYTF. DNA for the CDR3: TGTGCCAGTGGTCAGGGGGCGATTAATGGCTACACCTTC. The whole variable domain, filled in from reference TRBV19 and TRBJ1-2, reads DGGITQSPKYLFRKEGQNVTLSCEQNLNHDAMYWYRQDPGQGLRLIYYSQIVNDFQKGDIAEGYSVSREKKESFPLTVTSAQKNPTAFYLCASGQGAINGYTFGSGTRLTVV.

J is TRBJ1-2 and V is TRBV28; 9 bases match TRBD1. With 6 bases clipped from V and 7 bases from J, the junction kept 3 bases outside the gene matches. The CDR3 totals 12 residues. Germline V gene data show CDR1 as MDHEN and CDR2 as SYDVKM. CDR3 nucleotides: TGTGCCAGCAGACGACAGGGGGGTGGCTACACCTTC. Its protein is CASRRQGGGYTF.

The chain is built from TRBV3-1 (or the pseudogene TRBV3-2) and TRBJ2-3, with no clear D. V lost 5 bases to trimming and J lost 4 bases, with 7 bases between them. Germline lookup yields CDR1 LGHDT and CDR2 YNNKEL (reference sequence). The CDR3 is 12 residues long. The CDR3, as DNA: TGTGCCAGCAGCTGGGGTGCAGATACGCAGTATTTT. Translating it yields CASSWGADTQYF.

The chain recombines TRBV27 with TRBJ2-7, with D possibly being TRBD1 or TRBD2 (6 bases each). V gave up 3 bases and J gave up 3 bases, with 15 bases separating them. Germline V CDR1 and CDR2: MNHEY, SMNVEV (reference sequence). The CDR3 is 15 residues long. The CDR3 protein is CASSFGGTSNYEQYF. The CDR3 DNA reads TGTGCCAGCAGTTTCGGCGGGACATCTAACTACGAGCAGTACTTC.

This clone was seen a single time. The chain joins TRBV12-5 to TRBJ2-3, with TRBD1 matching over 8 bases. The V gene's germline CDR1 is LGHNT and CDR2 FRNRAP. CDR3 length: 16 residues. Trimming removed 6 bases from V and 0 bases from J; junction bases left unmatched: 8. The CDR3 region has the DNA TGTGCTAGTGGACAAGGACAGGGATCTAGCACAGATACGCAGTATTTT. Its protein product is CASGQGQGSSTDTQYF.

V is TRBV18 and J is TRBJ2-5; D unclear. CDR3 length equals 14 residues. Trimming shortened V by 6 bases and J by 2 bases, and 13 bases separated the two germline ends. The germline CDR1 and CDR2 sequences are KGHSH and LQKENI. The chain's CDR3 is CASSEDQRQETQYF. The CDR3, as DNA: TGTGCCAGCTCCGAGGACCAGAGACAAGAGACCCAGTACTTC. Combining the CDR3 with reference TRBV18 and TRBJ2-5 gives the whole variable domain NAGVMQNPRHLVRRRGQEARLRCSPMKGHSHVYWYRQLPEEGLKFMVYLQKENIIDESGMPKERFSAEFPKEGPSILRIQQVVRGDSAAYFCASSEDQRQETQYFGPGTRLLVL.

This chain joins TRBV15 and TRBJ2-1, with 12 bases lining up with TRBD2. The CDR3 is 15 amino acids. Germline assignment: CDR1 LNHNV and CDR2 YYDKDF (reference sequence). The ends lost 4 bases at V and 7 bases at J; junction bases unmatched: 5. The CDR3 sequence: CATSISSGGANEQFF. DNA for the CDR3: TGTGCCACCAGCATTTCTAGCGGGGGGGCAAATGAGCAGTTCTTC.

The rearrangement joins TRBV5-8 to TRBJ2-7; TRBD2 matches 10 bases. Germline V lookup: CDR1 SGHTS, CDR2 YDEGEE. The CDR3 sequence is 14 residues long. In DNA form, the CDR3 reads TGTGCAACCAGGGGACTAGCGTTCTCCTACGAGCAGTACTTC. Protein sequence: CATRGLAFSYEQYF.

The chain is built from TRBV6-4 and TRBJ2-1; 7 nucleotides agree with TRBD2. The CDR3 spans 16 residues. Germline V gene lookup returns CDR1 MRHNA and CDR2 SNTAGT. Trimming removed 0 bases from V and 8 bases from J; junction bases left unmatched: 10. The DNA of the CDR3 is TGTGCCAGCAGTGACTCGGCCAGCGGGGTCTTAGATGAGCAGTTCTTC. Protein sequence: CASSDSASGVLDEQFF.

This rearrangement joins TRBV5-3 to TRBJ2-5, with TRBD2 matching 15 bases. TRBV5-3 is known as an ORF, though its function is uncertain. The CDR3 length is 18 residues. The ends lost 5 bases at V and 4 bases at J; junction bases unmatched: 12. CDR3 bases: TGTGCCAGAAGGTGTGGGACTAGCGGGAGGAATGGGGTAGAGACCCAGTACTTC. It is translated as CARRCGTSGRNGVETQYF.

The rearrangement links TRBV5-6 to TRBJ2-7; D remains unclear. V was pared by 4 bases and J by 5 bases, with 16 bases between. Germline CDR1 SGHDT, CDR2 YYEEEE. This CDR3 is built from 14 residues. CDR3 coding DNA: TGTGCCAGCAGCAAGGGCCCTAGTACCGACGAGCAGTACTTC. Translating gives CASSKGPSTDEQYF. The full variable domain, completed using reference TRBV5-6 and TRBJ2-7, is DAGVTQSPTHLIKTRGQQVTLRCSPKSGHDTVSWYQQALGQGPQFIFQYYEEEERQRGNFPDRFSGHQFPNYSSELNVNALLLGDSALYLCASSKGPSTDEQYFGPGTRLTVT.

This chain joins TRBV2 and TRBJ2-7, with unresolved D. Trimming cost V 5 bases and J 2 bases, with 13 bases left between them. The germline CDR1 and CDR2 sequences are SNHLY and FYNNEI. This CDR3 comprises 14 residues. The CDR3, as DNA: TGTGCCAGCAGTCGACCCGCCGCCACCTACGAGCAGTACTTC. It specifies CASSRPAATYEQYF.

This clone has a single count. This chain connects TRBV28 to TRBJ2-2, with TRBD2 matching 12 bases. The V segment lost 4 bases and the J segment 0 bases; nucleotides outside the gene matches: 6. The germline CDR1 and CDR2 sequences are MDHEN and SYDVKM. This CDR3 has 18 residues. CDR3 sequence reads: CASSSLSSGRANTGELFF. CDR3 nucleotides: TGTGCCAGCAGTTCGTTGTCTAGCGGGAGGGCGAACACCGGGGAGCTGTTTTTT.

V usage is TRBV10-3 and J usage is TRBJ1-1, with 7 bases matching TRBD1. This CDR3 is built from 14 residues. Germline lookup yields CDR1 ENHRY and CDR2 SYGVKD. V trimming: 7 bases; J trimming: 5 bases; junction bases outside the gene matches: 10. This CDR3 is CAITQTGWLTEAFF. The CDR3 DNA reads TGTGCCATCACCCAGACAGGGTGGCTTACTGAAGCTTTCTTT.

This chain joins TRBV20-1 and TRBJ1-4; D call uncertain. CDR1 is DFQATT and CDR2 is SNEGSKA in the germline V gene (reference sequence). Trimming cost V 3 bases and J 3 bases, with 11 bases left between them. CDR3 length: 14 residues. The chain's CDR3 is CSASGRSPNEKLFF. The DNA for the CDR3 is TGCAGTGCTAGTGGGCGGAGCCCTAATGAAAAACTGTTTTTT.

The J gene is TRBJ1-4, the V gene TRBV27; weak D call: TRBD1 (6 bases). Germline CDR1 is MNHEY and CDR2 is SMNVEV (reference sequence). The V end lost 2 bases, the J end lost 14 bases, and 15 bases lay between the germline ends. The CDR3 runs 13 residues. This chain's CDR3 is CASSLGRGLELFF. CDR3 coding DNA: TGTGCCAGCAGTTTAGGCAGGGGACTTGAGCTGTTTTTT. Supplemented by reference TRBV27 and TRBJ1-4, the full variable domain reads EAQVTQNPRYLITVTGKKLTVTCSQNMNHEYMSWYRQDPGLGLRQIYYSMNVEVTDKGDVPEGYKVSRKEKRNFPLILESPSPNQTSLYFCASSLGRGLELFFGSGTQLSVL.

The chain combines TRBV20-1 with TRBJ1-5, with 10 bases matching TRBD1. This CDR3 is 15 amino acids long. Per germline, CDR1 DFQATT and CDR2 SNEGSKA (reference sequence). V trimming: 3 bases; J trimming: 5 bases; junction bases outside the gene matches: 7. The CDR3 sequence is CSASGDRGNYQPQHF. The CDR3 DNA reads as TGCAGTGCTAGTGGGGACAGGGGCAACTATCAGCCCCAGCATTTT.

The rearrangement joins TRBV19 to TRBJ2-3, with TRBD2 matching 8 bases. Germline CDR1 reads LNHDA; CDR2 reads SQIVND (reference sequence). J lost 1 base, V lost 9 bases, and 12 bases had no gene match. The length of the CDR3 is 16 residues. The CDR3 region is CASTSDGRGGTDTQYF. As DNA, the CDR3 is TGTGCCAGCACCTCCGATGGGCGGGGGGGCACAGATACGCAGTATTTT.

This clone was recorded only once. The chain is built from TRBV19 and TRBJ1-1; D might be TRBD1 (5 bases). The germline V gene has CDR1 LNHDA and CDR2 SQIVND (reference sequence). The CDR3 length is 15 residues. With 7 bases removed from V and 3 bases from J, the gap between germline ends came to 18 bases. The CDR3 nucleotides read TGTGCCAGTACCTTTCGCCGGCCAGGGCACACTGAAGCTTTCTTT. It is translated as CASTFRRPGHTEAFF.

The chain recombines TRBV2 with TRBJ1-5; TRBD1 aligns across 7 bases. Per the germline V gene, CDR1 is SNHLY and CDR2 is FYNNEI. CDR3 length: 13 amino acids. V gave up 7 bases and J gave up 7 bases; unmatched junction bases: 7. CDR3 residues: CASNGEGAQPQHF. The CDR3 bases are TGTGCCAGCAATGGGGAGGGGGCGCAGCCCCAGCATTTT.

The V gene is TRBV6-5, the J gene TRBJ2-2; the match to TRBD1 covers 9 bases. V shed 6 bases and J 5 bases; nucleotides not matched to a gene: 7. CDR3 length: 15 amino acids. The germline V gene encodes CDR1 MNHEY and CDR2 SVGAGI. The CDR3 protein is CASRTGTGFTGELFF. The CDR3 DNA sequence: TGTGCCAGCAGAACCGGGACAGGGTTTACCGGGGAGCTGTTTTTT.